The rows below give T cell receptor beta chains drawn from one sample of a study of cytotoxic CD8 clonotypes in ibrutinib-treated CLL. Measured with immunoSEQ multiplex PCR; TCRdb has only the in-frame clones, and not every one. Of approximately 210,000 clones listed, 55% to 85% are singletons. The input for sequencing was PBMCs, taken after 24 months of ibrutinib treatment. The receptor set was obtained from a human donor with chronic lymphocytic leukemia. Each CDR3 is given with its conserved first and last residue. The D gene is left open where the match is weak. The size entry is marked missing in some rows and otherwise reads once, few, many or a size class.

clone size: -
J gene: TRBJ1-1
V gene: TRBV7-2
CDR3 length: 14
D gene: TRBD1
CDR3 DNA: TGTGCCACCACTAGACAGGGGGTGGATACTGAAGCTTTCTTT
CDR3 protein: CATTRQGVDTEAFF

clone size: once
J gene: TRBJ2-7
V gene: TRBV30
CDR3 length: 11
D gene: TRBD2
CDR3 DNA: TGTGCCTGGAGTTCCCGCGGGAGGGAGTACTTC
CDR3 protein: CAWSSRGREYF

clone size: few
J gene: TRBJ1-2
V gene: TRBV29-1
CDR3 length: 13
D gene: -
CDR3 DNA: TGCAGCGTTGGACGGCGGCAGGCCTATGGCTACACCTTC
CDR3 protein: CSVGRRQAYGYTF

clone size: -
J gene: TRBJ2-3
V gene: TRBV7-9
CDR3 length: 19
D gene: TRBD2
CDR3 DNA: TGTGCCAGCAGCTTTTTTACTTTTTCGGTAGCGGGAGTCCAGGATACGCAGTATTTT
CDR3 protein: CASSFFTFSVAGVQDTQYF

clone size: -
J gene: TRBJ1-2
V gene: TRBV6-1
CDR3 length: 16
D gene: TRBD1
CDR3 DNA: TGTGCCAGCAGTGAAGCGGGACAGTGGGTGGGTCATGGCTACACCTTC
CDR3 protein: CASSEAGQWVGHGYTF

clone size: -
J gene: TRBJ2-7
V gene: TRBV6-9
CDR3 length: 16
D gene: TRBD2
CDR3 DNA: TGTGCCAGCAACCCACAAGGCGGGAGCCCTAATCTAGCGCAGTACTTC
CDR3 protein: CASNPQGGSPNLAQYF

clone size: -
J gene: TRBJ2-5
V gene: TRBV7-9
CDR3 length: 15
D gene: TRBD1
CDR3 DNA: TGTGCCAGCAGCTTATGGACAGGGGGTGACGAGACCCAGTACTTC
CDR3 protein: CASSLWTGGDETQYF

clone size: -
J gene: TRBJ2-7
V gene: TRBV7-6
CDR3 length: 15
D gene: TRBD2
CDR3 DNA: TGTGCCAGCAGCTTATTCGGCGGGGGACCCTACGAGCAGTACTTC
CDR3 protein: CASSLFGGGPYEQYF

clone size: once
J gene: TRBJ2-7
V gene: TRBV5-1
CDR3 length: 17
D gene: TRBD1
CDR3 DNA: TGCGCCAGCAGCTTGGCCGGGCTGGGACAGGGGGCGAGGGAGCAGTACTTC
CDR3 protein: CASSLAGLGQGAREQYF

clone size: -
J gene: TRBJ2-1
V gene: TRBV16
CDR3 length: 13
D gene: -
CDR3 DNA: TGTGCCAGCAGCCTCCGGGATGAGATAAGGGAGTTCTTC
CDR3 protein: CASSLRDEIREFF

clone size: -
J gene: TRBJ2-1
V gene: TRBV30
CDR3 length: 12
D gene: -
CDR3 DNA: TGTGCCTGGAGAGGGGACTACAATGAGCAGTTCTTC
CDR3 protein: CAWRGDYNEQFF

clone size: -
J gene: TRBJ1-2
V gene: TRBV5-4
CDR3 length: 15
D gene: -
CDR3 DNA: TGTGCCAGCAGCTTGGGAAGGGGCCCATACTATGGCTACACCTTC
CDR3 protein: CASSLGRGPYYGYTF

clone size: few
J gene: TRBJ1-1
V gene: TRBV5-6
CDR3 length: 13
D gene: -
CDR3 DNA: TGTGCCAGCAGCTTGTGGAGGGGCACTGAAGCTTTCTTT
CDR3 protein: CASSLWRGTEAFF

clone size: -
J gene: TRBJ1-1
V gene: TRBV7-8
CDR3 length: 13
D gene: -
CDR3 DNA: TGTGCCAGCAGCCAGGACGGGAACACTGAAGCTTTCTTT
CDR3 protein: CASSQDGNTEAFF

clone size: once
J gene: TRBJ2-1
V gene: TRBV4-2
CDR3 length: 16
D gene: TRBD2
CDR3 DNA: TGTGCCAGCAGCCAGGAAACTAGCGGTTATTACAATGAGCAGTTCTTC
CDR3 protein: CASSQETSGYYNEQFF

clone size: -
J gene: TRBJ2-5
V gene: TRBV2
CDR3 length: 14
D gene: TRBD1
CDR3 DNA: TGTGCCAGCATCCAGGGACAGTCTAAAGAGACCCAGTACTTC
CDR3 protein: CASIQGQSKETQYF

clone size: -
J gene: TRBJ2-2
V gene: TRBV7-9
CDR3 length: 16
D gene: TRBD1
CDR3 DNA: TGTGCCAGCAGAGGGCCGGACAGGGTCAACACCGGGGAGCTGTTTTTT
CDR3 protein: CASRGPDRVNTGELFF

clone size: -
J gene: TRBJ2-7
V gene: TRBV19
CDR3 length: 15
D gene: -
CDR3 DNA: TGTGCCAGTAGTATGGGGTCGGGATACTCCTACGAGCAGTACTTC
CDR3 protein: CASSMGSGYSYEQYF

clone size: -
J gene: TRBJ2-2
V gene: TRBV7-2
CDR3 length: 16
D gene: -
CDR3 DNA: TGTGCCAGCAGCCGGACATCTGGGGGGAACACCGGGGAGCTGTTTTTT
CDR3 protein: CASSRTSGGNTGELFF

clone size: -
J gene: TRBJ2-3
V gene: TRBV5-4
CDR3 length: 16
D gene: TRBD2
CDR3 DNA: TGTGCCAGCAGCTTGAGAGCGGGAGGGTCCACAGATACGCAGTATTTT
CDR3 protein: CASSLRAGGSTDTQYF

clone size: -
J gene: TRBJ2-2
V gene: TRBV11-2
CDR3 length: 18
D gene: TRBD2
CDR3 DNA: TGTGCCAGCAGCCCACTAGCGGGAGACTCTTCGAACACCGGGGAGCTGTTTTTT
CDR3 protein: CASSPLAGDSSNTGELFF

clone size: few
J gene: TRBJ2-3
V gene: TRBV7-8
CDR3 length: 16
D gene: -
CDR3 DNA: TGTGCCAGCAGCTGGGGGGCGGGATCTAGCACAGATACGCAGTATTTT
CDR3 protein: CASSWGAGSSTDTQYF

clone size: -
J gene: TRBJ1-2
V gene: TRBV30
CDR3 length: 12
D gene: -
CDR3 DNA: TGTGCCTGTAATACAGGATATTATGGCTACACCTTC
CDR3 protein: CACNTGYYGYTF

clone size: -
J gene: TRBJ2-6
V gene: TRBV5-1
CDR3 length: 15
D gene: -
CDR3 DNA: TGCGCCAGCAGCTTGGAGTCCTCTGGGGCCAACGTCCTGACTTTC
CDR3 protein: CASSLESSGANVLTF

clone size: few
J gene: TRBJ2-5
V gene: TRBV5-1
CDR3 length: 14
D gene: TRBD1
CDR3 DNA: TGCGCCAGCAGCTTGGCAGGGGGCCAGCAGACCCAGTACTTC
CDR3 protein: CASSLAGGQQTQYF

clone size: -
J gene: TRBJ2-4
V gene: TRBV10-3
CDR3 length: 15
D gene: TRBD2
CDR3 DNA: TGTGCCATCAGTGAGGCTAGCGGGAGGAAAAACATTCAGTACTTC
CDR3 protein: CAISEASGRKNIQYF

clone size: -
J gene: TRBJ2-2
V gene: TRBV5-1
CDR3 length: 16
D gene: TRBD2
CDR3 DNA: TGCGCCAGCAGCTTGGGACTAGCGGGAGTCACCGGGGAGCTGTTTTTT
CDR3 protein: CASSLGLAGVTGELFF

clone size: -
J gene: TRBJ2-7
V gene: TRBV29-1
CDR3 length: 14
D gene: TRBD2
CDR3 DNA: TGCAGCGTCCAAAAAAGACTAGCGGGAGTCGAGCAGTACTTC
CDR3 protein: CSVQKRLAGVEQYF

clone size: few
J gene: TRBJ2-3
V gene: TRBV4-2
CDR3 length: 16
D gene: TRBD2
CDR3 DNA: TGTGCCAGCAGCTCCCGACTAGCGGGGGACACAGATACGCAGTATTTT
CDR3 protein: CASSSRLAGDTDTQYF

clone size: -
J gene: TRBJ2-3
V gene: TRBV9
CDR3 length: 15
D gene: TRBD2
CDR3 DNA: TGTGCCAGCAGCCCTAGCGGGACTAGCACAGATACGCAGTATTTT
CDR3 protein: CASSPSGTSTDTQYF

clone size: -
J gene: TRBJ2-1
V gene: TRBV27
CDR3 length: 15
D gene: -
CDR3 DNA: TGTGCCAGCAATACCCGGTGGAGCTCCTACAATGAGCAGTTCTTC
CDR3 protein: CASNTRWSSYNEQFF

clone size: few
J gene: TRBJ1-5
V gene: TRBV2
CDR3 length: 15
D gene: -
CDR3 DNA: TGTGCCAGCAGTGAAAGGGTTACGAGCAATCAGCCCCAGCATTTT
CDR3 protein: CASSERVTSNQPQHF

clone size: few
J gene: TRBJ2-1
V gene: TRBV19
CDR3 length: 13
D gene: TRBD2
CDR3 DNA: TGTGCCAGTATTAGCGGGAGCTACAATGAGCAGTTCTTC
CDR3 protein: CASISGSYNEQFF

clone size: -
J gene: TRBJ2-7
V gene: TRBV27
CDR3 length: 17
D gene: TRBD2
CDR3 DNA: TGTGCCAGCAGGCTCGGGACTAGCGCCCTGAGGGGGTCCGAGCAGTACTTC
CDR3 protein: CASRLGTSALRGSEQYF

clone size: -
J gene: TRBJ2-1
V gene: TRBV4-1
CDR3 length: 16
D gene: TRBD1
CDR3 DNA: TGCGCCAGCAGCCAAGATCGATTCAGGGGGCTCATATTGCAGTTCTTC
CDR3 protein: CASSQDRFRGLILQFF

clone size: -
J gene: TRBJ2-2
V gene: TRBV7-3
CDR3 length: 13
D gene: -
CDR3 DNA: TGTGCCAGCAGTACGTCTAACACCGGGGAGCTGTTTTTT
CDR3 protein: CASSTSNTGELFF

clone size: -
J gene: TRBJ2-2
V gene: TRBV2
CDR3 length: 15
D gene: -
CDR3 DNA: TGTGCCAGCAGCCAACACGGACGGAACACCGGGGAGCTGTTTTTT
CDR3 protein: CASSQHGRNTGELFF